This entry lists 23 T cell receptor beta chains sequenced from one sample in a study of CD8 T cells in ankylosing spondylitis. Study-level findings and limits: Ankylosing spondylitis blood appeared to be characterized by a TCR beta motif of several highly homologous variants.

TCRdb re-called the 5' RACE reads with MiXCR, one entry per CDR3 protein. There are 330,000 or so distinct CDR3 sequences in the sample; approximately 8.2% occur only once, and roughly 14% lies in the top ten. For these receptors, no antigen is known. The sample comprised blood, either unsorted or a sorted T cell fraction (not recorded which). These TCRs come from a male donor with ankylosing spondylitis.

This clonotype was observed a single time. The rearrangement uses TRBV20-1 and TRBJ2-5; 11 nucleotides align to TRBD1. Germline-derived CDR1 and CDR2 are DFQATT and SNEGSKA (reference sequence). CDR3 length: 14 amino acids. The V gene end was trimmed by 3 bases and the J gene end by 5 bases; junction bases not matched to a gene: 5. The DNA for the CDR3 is TGCAGTGCTAGGGCCGGGACAGGGGGTGAGACCCAGTACTTC. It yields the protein CSARAGTGGETQYF.

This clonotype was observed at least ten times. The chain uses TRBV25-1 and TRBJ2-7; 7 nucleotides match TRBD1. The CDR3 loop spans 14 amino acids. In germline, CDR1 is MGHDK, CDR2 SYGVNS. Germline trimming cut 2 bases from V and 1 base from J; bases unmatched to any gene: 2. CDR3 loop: CASSELQGSYEQYF. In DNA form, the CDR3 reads TGTGCCAGCAGTGAACTACAGGGGTCCTACGAGCAGTACTTC.

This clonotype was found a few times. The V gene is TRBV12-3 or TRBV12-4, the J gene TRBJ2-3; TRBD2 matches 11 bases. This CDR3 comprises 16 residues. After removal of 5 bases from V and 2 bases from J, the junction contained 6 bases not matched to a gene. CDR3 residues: CASSRRTSGSTDTQYF. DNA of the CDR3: TGTGCCAGCAGTCGGAGGACTAGCGGGTCCACAGATACGCAGTATTTT.

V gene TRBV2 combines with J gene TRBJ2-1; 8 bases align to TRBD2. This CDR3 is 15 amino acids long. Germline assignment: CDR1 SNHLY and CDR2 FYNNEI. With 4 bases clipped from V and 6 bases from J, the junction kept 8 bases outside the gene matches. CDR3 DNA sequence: TGTGCCAGCAGTGGATTTCGGGAGGGGGGCAATGAGCAGTTCTTC. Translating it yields CASSGFREGGNEQFF.

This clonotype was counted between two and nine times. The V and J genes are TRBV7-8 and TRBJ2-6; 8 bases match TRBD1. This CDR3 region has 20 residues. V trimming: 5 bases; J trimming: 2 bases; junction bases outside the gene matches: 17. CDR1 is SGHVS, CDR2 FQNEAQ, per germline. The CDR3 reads CASSHPKPTGGSAGANVLTF. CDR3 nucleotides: TGTGCCAGCAGCCATCCGAAACCTACAGGGGGGTCTGCTGGGGCCAACGTCCTGACTTTC.

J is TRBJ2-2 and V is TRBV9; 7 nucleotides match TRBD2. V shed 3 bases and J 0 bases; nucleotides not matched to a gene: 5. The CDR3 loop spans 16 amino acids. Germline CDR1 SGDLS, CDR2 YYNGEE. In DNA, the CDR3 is TGTGCCAGCAGCGCGAGGCTAGCGGCGAACACCGGGGAGCTGTTTTTT. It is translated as CASSARLAANTGELFF.

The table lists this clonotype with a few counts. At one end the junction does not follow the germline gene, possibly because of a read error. DNA for the CDR3: TGTGCCTGGAGTGTTGCGGGGGGCCGCACAGATACGCAATATTTT. It yields the protein CAWSVAGGRTDTQYF. The rearrangement uses TRBV30 and TRBJ2-3; 8 bases map to TRBD2. The CDR3 consists of 15 residues. CDR1 and CDR2 (germline): GTSNPN, SVGIG (reference sequence).

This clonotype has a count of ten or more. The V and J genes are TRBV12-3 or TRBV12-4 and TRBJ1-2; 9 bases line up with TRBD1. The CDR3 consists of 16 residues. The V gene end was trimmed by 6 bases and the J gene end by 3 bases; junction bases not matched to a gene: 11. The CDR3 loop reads CASRSGRTGGHYGYTF. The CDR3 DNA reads TGTGCCAGCAGGTCCGGCCGCACAGGGGGCCACTATGGCTACACCTTC.

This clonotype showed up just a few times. Here the CDR3 reads CASSQGIVSSYEQYF. CDR3 sequence (DNA): TGTGCCAGCAGCCAAGGAATAGTTAGCTCCTACGAGCAGTACTTC. The genes are TRBV3-1 and TRBJ2-7, with D uncertain. This CDR3 spans 15 amino acids. Germline V gives CDR1 LGHDT, CDR2 YNNKEL (reference sequence). The ends were cut back, 1 base at V and 0 bases at J, with 10 bases in the middle.

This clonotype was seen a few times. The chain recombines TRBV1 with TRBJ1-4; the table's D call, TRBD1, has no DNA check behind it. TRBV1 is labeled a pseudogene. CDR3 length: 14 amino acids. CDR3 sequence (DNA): TGCACCAGCAGCCTGGACAGGGCTTGCGAGAAACTGTTTTTT. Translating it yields CTSSLDRACEKLFF.

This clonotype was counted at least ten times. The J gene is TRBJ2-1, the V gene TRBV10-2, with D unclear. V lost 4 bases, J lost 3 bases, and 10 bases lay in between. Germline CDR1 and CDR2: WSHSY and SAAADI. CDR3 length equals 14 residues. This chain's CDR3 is CASSGVSSYNEQFF. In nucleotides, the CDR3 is TGCGCCAGCAGTGGTGTTAGCAGCTACAATGAGCAGTTCTTC.

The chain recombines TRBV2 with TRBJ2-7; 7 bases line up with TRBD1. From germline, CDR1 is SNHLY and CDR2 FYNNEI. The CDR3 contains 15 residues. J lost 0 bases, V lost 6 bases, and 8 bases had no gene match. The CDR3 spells CASSSGTVVSYEQYF. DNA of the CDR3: TGTGCCAGCAGCTCCGGGACAGTGGTCTCCTACGAGCAGTACTTC.

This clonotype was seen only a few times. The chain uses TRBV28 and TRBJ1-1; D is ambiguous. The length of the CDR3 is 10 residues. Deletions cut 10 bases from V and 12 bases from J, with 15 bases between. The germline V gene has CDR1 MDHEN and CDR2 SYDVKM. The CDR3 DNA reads TGTGCCATCGGTTGGAAGGATACTTTCTTT. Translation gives CAIGWKDTFF.

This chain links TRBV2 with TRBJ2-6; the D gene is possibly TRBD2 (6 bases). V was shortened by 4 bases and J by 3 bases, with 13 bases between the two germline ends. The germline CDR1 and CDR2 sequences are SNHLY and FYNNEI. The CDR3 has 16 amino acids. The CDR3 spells CASSVEGIGGANVLTF. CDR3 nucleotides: TGTGCCAGCAGTGTGGAGGGGATAGGTGGGGCCAACGTCCTGACTTTC.

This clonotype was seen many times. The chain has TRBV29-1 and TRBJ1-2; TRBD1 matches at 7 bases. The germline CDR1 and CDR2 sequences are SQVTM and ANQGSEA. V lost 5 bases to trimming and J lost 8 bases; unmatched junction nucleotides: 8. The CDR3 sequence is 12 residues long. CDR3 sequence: CSVLGQGEGYTF. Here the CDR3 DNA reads TGCAGCGTTTTGGGGCAGGGGGAAGGCTACACCTTC.

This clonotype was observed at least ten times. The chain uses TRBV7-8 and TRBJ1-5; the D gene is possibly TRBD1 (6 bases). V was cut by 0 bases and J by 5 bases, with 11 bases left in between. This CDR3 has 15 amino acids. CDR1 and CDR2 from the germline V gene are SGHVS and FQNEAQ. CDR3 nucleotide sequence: TGTGCCAGCAGCTTAGCAGGGGGGGCCGATCAGCCCCAGCATTTT. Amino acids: CASSLAGGADQPQHF. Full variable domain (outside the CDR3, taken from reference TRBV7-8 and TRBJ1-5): GAGVSQSPRYKVAKRGQDVALRCDPISGHVSLFWYQQALGQGPEFLTYFQNEAQLDKSGLPSDRFFAERPEGSVSTLKIQRTQQEDSAVYLCASSLAGGADQPQHFGDGTRLSIL.

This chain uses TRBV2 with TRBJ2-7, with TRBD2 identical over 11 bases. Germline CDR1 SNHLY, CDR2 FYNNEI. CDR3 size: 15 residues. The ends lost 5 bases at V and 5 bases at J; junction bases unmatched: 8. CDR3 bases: TGTGCCAGCAGTACTAGCGGGAGTTCTACCCACGAGCAGTACTTC. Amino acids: CASSTSGSSTHEQYF.

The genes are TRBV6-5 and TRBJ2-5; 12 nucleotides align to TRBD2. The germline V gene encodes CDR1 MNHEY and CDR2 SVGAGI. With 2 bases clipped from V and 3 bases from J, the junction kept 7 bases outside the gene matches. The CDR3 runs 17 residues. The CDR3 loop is CASSYTRTSGVKETQYF. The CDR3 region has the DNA TGTGCCAGCAGTTACACCCGGACTAGCGGGGTAAAAGAGACCCAGTACTTC.

Here the CDR3 reads CASSLEGFETQYF. CDR3 coding DNA: TGTGCCAGCAGTTTGGAGGGGTTCGAGACCCAGTACTTC. The chain uses TRBV12-3 or TRBV12-4 and TRBJ2-5, with a weak D call TRBD2 (6 bases). With 3 bases removed from V and 5 bases from J, the gap between germline ends came to 10 bases. The CDR3 spans 13 residues.

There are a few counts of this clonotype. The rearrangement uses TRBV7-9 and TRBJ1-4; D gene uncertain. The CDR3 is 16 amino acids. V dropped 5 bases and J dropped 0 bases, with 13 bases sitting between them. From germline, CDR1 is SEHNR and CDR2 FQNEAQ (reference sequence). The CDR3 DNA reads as TGTGCCAGCAGCCATCCAGTCGTTGCAACTAATGAAAAACTGTTTTTT. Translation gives CASSHPVVATNEKLFF.

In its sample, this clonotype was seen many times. The CDR3 DNA follows: TGCGCCAGCAGCTTCGGTCGGGGGCCCGGGACCGGGGAGCTGTTTTTT. As protein: CASSFGRGPGTGELFF. The rearrangement uses TRBV5-1 and TRBJ2-2, with D perhaps matching TRBD1 or TRBD2 (6 bases each). This CDR3 is built from 16 residues. V was trimmed by 2 bases and J by 5 bases, leaving 16 bases between them. From germline, CDR1 is SGHRS and CDR2 YFSETQ.

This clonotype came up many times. Here the CDR3 reads CASSFTEGTGELFF. CDR3 bases: TGTGCCAGCAGTTTCACGGAGGGGACCGGGGAGCTGTTTTTT. The gene calls are TRBV12-3 or TRBV12-4 and TRBJ2-2; the D gene is possibly TRBD2 (6 bases). The CDR3 consists of 14 residues. V was cut by 3 bases and J by 5 bases, with 10 bases left in between.

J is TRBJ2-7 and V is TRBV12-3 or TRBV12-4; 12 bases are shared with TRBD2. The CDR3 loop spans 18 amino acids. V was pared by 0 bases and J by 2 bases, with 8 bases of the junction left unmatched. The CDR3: CASSLAISSGRVPYEQYF. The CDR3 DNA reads TGTGCCAGCAGTTTAGCGATCTCTAGCGGGAGGGTTCCCTACGAGCAGTACTTC.